This TCR beta chain was recorded in a study of T cells in Graves' hyperthyroidism and ophthalmopathy. A few counts support this clonotype. Amplified regions were TCR beta CDR3 sequences from RNA transcripts. The HTBI primer set was used in a first-round RT-PCR of the TCR CDR3. Each CDR3 protein gets one entry after TCRdb re-called the multiplex PCR reads with MiXCR. The sample shows approximately 360,000 distinct CDR3 sequences, 20% to 25% of them seen only once. Absent ophthalmopathy progression within 18 months defined stable Graves' hyperthyroidism. Trimming took off 2 bases at V and 6 bases at J, with 14 bases between the two ends. The CDR3 loop spans 14 amino acids.

The sample taken for sequencing was blood. The source of this sequence is a man aged 50 to 60 with Graves' hyperthyroidism. The chain uses TRBV12-3 or TRBV12-4 and TRBJ2-7, with a possible D match to TRBD2 (5 bases). This chain's CDR3 is CASSLLTRAGEQYF. The CDR3 region has the DNA TGTGCCAGCAGTTTATTAACGAGGGCGGGCGAGCAGTACTTC.